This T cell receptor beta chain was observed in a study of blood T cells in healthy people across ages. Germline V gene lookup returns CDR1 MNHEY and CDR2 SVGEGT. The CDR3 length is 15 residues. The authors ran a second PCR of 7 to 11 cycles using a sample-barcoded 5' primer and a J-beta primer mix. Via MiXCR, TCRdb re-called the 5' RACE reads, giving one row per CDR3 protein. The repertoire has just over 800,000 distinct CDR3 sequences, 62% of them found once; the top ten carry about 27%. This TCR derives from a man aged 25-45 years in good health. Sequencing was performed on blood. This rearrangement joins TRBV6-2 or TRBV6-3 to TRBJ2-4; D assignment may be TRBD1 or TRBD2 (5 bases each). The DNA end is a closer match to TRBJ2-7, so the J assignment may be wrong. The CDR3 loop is CASSPNGAGTYEQYF. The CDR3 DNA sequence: TGTGCCAGCAGTCCCAACGGGGCAGGTACCTACGAGCAGTACTTC.